The 17 T cell receptor beta chains reported below all come from one sample, sequenced in a study of metastatic and nonmetastatic thyroid tumors. TCRdb re-analyzed the PCR reads using MiXCR. This sample has around 17,000 clones, with 28% found just once. No patient received treatment before thyroid surgery. The sequencing input was tumor tissue. All receptors derive from a female donor with papillary thyroid cancer or a benign thyroid nodule (not recorded which). Some clones in this sample may be carry-over from other donors' samples.

The chain links TRBV7-6 to TRBJ1-1; perhaps TRBD1 as D (6 bases). The V and J ends lost 5 bases and 4 bases respectively, with 11 bases between them. This CDR3 has 13 amino acids. Germline CDR1 reads SGHVS; CDR2 reads FNYEAQ. CDR3 DNA: TGTGCCAGCAGCCGGACGGGGGCCACTGAAGCTTTCTTT. The encoded protein is CASSRTGATEAFF.

This clone was picked up many times. The rearrangement joins TRBV19 to TRBJ2-7; D possibly corresponds to TRBD2 (5 bases). Germline loops: CDR1 LNHDA, CDR2 SQIVND (reference sequence). V lost 5 bases to trimming and J lost 5 bases, with 22 bases between them. The CDR3 loop spans 16 amino acids. DNA for the CDR3: TGTGCCAGTAGTTCTACCCTTAGCGTCATTGATGACGAGCAGTACTTC. Translating gives CASSSTLSVIDDEQYF.

This clone has ten or more counts. The chain carries TRBV9 and TRBJ1-3; D remains ambiguous. The germline V gene encodes CDR1 SGDLS and CDR2 YYNGEE. V was shortened by 4 bases and J by 6 bases, with 8 bases between the two germline ends. The CDR3 is 12 residues long. CDR3 nucleotide sequence: TGTGCCAGCAGCCCGGGAGAAAACACCATATATTTT. Translating gives CASSPGENTIYF.

Many counts were recorded for this clone. The chain couples TRBV6-1 to TRBJ2-1; 12 bases map to TRBD2. The CDR3 covers 17 residues. With 4 bases clipped from V and 5 bases from J, the junction kept 9 bases outside the gene matches. Germline values: CDR1 MNHNS, CDR2 SASEGT. CDR3 bases: TGTGCCAGCAGTGTTCTAGCGGGAGGGCGGGGGCACAATGAGCAGTTCTTC. The encoded protein is CASSVLAGGRGHNEQFF.

The V and J genes are TRBV6-1 and TRBJ1-6, with D unresolved. Trimming stripped 1 base from V and 11 bases from J, with 9 bases between. Germline-derived CDR1 and CDR2 are MNHNS and SASEGT. The CDR3 length is 13 residues. The DNA of the CDR3 is TGTGCCAGCAGTGAAGAGTGGGCCCCACCCCTCCACTTT. As protein: CASSEEWAPPLHF.

This clone has ten or more counts. The chain uses TRBV7-2 and TRBJ2-5; 11 bases map to TRBD2. This CDR3 is built from 17 residues. Per germline, CDR1 SGHTA and CDR2 FQGNSA. Trimming removed 0 bases from V and 2 bases from J; junction bases left unmatched: 5. Here the CDR3 reads CASSLARLAGGQETQYF. CDR3 sequence (DNA): TGTGCCAGCAGCTTAGCGAGGCTAGCGGGAGGTCAAGAGACCCAGTACTTC.

On this clone: A much larger clone lies a single base off, so this may be a read error. The same CDR3 can be traced to other DNA sequences in this sample. This chain uses TRBV5-1 with TRBJ2-3, with D perhaps TRBD2 (5 bases). The germline V gene encodes CDR1 SGHRS and CDR2 YFSETQ. The length of the CDR3 is 12 residues. V dropped 6 bases and J dropped 7 bases, with 12 bases sitting between them. The CDR3 protein is CASILDGNTQYF. CDR3 nucleotides: TGCGCCAGCATCTTAGACGGGAATACGCAGTATTTT.

Ten or more counts support this clone. The chain recombines TRBV6-1 with TRBJ1-4; D might be TRBD1 (6 bases). CDR3 length: 15 residues. Trimming cost V 1 base and J 7 bases, with 13 bases left between them. The germline CDR1 and CDR2 sequences are MNHNS and SASEGT. DNA for the CDR3: TGTGCCAGCAGTGAAGTGGCAGGGGAAGGTGAAAAACTGTTTTTT. This encodes CASSEVAGEGEKLFF.

V usage is TRBV20-1 and J usage is TRBJ2-7; weak D call: TRBD1 (6 bases). Germline CDR1 and CDR2: DFQATT and SNEGSKA (reference sequence). The CDR3 consists of 12 residues. Trimming took off 7 bases at V and 5 bases at J, with 15 bases between the two ends. The CDR3 region is CSVSEQGHEQYF. DNA for the CDR3: TGCAGTGTGTCGGAACAGGGCCACGAGCAGTACTTC.

This chain uses TRBV18 with TRBJ2-7, with D tentatively TRBD2 (7 bases). Germline V CDR1 and CDR2: KGHSH, LQKENI. The V gene lost 3 bases and the J gene lost 4 bases, with 16 bases spanning the gap. The CDR3 spans 15 residues. The CDR3 DNA reads as TGTGCCAGCTCACCCGCGGGGGCTACAGGTTACGAGCAGTACTTC. Its translation: CASSPAGATGYEQYF.

The chain recombines TRBV30 with TRBJ1-4; TRBD1 aligns across 10 bases. From germline, CDR1 is GTSNPN and CDR2 SVGIG (reference sequence). Trimming removed 8 bases from V and 8 bases from J; junction bases left unmatched: 14. The CDR3 is 15 amino acids. In nucleotides, the CDR3 is TGTGCCCAAGCCCCCACCGGGACAGGGGTCGAAAAACTGTTTTTT. Translation gives CAQAPTGTGVEKLFF.

This clone came up many times. In DNA, the CDR3 is TGTGCCAGCAGTACGCGATACAGGGTTAGGGGAAACTATGGCTACACCTTC. It codes for CASSTRYRVRGNYGYTF. The rearrangement joins TRBV28 to TRBJ1-2, with a weak D call TRBD1 (6 bases). Germline loops: CDR1 MDHEN, CDR2 SYDVKM. The CDR3 contains 17 residues. Trimming left V 5 bases short and J 2 bases short, with 21 bases between.

V usage is TRBV10-3 and J usage is TRBJ2-1; D remains unclear. The CDR3 runs 14 residues. V lost 3 bases to trimming and J lost 5 bases, with 11 bases between them. Germline V CDR1 and CDR2: ENHRY, SYGVKD. In DNA form, the CDR3 reads TGTGCCATCAGTGAATTCGGACCGAACAATGAGCAGTTCTTC. Translated: CAISEFGPNNEQFF.

This clone occurred a few times. V gene TRBV2 combines with J gene TRBJ2-3, with a possible D match to TRBD1 (5 bases). CDR3 length equals 14 residues. V shed 1 base and J shed 2 bases, with 7 bases lying between them. CDR1 and CDR2 (germline): SNHLY, FYNNEI. The CDR3: CASSEDRYTDTQYF. The CDR3 DNA reads TGTGCCAGCAGTGAAGACAGGTACACAGATACGCAGTATTTT. The full variable domain, in which reference TRBV2 and TRBJ2-3 provide the parts outside the CDR3, is EPEVTQTPSHQVTQMGQEVILRCVPISNHLYFYWYRQILGQKVEFLVSFYNNEISEKSEIFDDQFSVERPDGSNFTLKIRSTKLEDSAMYFCASSEDRYTDTQYFGPGTRLTVL.

This clone was picked up many times. The genes are TRBV10-3 and TRBJ1-3; possible D gene TRBD1, 6 bases. The V end lost 6 bases, the J end lost 0 bases, and 9 bases lay between the germline ends. The CDR3 has 14 amino acids. From germline, CDR1 is ENHRY and CDR2 SYGVKD. CDR3 in amino acids: CAIRQGPSGNTIYF. In nucleotides, the CDR3 is TGTGCCATCAGGCAGGGGCCCTCTGGAAACACCATATATTTT.

The J gene is TRBJ1-1, the V gene TRBV27; 7 bases agree with TRBD1. CDR1 and CDR2 (germline): MNHEY, SMNVEV (reference sequence). V lost 5 bases, J lost 4 bases, and 4 bases stayed unmatched. CDR3 length: 13 residues. The CDR3 sequence is CASSPRDSTEAFF. In nucleotides, the CDR3 is TGTGCCAGCAGTCCCCGGGACAGCACTGAAGCTTTCTTT.

This clone turned up a few times. The chain couples TRBV25-1 to TRBJ2-7; TRBD2 matches at 10 bases. V lost 2 bases and J lost 0; bases outside the gene matches: 13. This CDR3 spans 19 amino acids. The germline gives CDR1 MGHDK, CDR2 SYGVNS. The CDR3 sequence is CASSEREGLAGVVSYEQYF. In nucleotides, the CDR3 is TGTGCCAGCAGTGAACGAGAGGGCCTAGCGGGAGTGGTCTCCTACGAGCAGTACTTC.